This entry features one TCR beta chain sequence. Its specificity is unknown. This sample was taken from a study of type 1 regulatory T cells. The overall study: T-allo10 is an in vitro-generated, Tr1-enriched CD4 T cell product specific for alloantigen.

A single record per CDR3 protein comes from TCRdb applying MiXCR to the reads. The data contain more than 60,000 distinct CDR3 sequences, around 49% of them singletons. The sample was cultured non-Tr1 T cells, either the whole culture or a sorted T cell fraction (not recorded which). This sequence was found in a human donor in good health.

The DNA of the CDR3 is TGCAGTGCTAAACAACCGGGACAGGGTTCGAATACGCAGTATTTT. The encoded protein is CSAKQPGQGSNTQYF. This rearrangement joins TRBV20-1 to TRBJ2-3, with TRBD1 matching over 9 bases. CDR3 length equals 15 residues. Germline assignment: CDR1 DFQATT and CDR2 SNEGSKA (reference sequence). The V gene end was trimmed by 4 bases and the J gene end by 7 bases; junction bases not matched to a gene: 12.